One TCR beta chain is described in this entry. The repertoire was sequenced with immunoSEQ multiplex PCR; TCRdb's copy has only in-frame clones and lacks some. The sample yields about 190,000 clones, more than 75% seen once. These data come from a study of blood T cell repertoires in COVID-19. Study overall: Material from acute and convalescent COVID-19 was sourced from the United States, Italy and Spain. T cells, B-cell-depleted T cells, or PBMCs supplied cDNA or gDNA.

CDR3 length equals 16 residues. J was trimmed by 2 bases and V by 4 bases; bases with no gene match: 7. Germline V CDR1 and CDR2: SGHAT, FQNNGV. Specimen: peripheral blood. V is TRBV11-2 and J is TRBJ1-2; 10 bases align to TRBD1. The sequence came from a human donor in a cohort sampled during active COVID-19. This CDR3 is CASSSRTGGRNYGYTF. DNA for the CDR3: TGTGCCAGCAGCTCGAGGACAGGGGGGAGAAACTATGGCTACACCTTC. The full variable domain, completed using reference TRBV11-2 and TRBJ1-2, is EAGVAQSPRYKIIEKRQSVAFWCNPISGHATLYWYQQILGQGPKLLIQFQNNGVVDDSQLPKDRFSAERLKGVDSTLKIQPAKLEDSAVYLCASSSRTGGRNYGYTFGSGTRLTVV.